Presented here are 5 T cell receptor beta chains from one specimen sequenced in a study of radiotherapy plus CTLA-4 blockade in lung cancer. The protocol was immunoSEQ multiplex PCR, while the TCRdb copy is restricted to in-frame clones and leaves out a portion. The sample shows about 80,000 clones, about 78% of them seen only once. This specimen consisted of peripheral blood, obtained from a patient treated with radiotherapy plus ipilimumab. The receptors stem from a human donor with non-small cell lung cancer whose response to radiotherapy plus ipilimumab could not be evaluated. Some clones in this sample may be carry-over from other donors' samples.

V gene TRBV30 combines with J gene TRBJ1-4; D might be TRBD1 (5 bases). The CDR3 has 21 residues. The ends were cut back, 2 bases at V and 0 bases at J, with 28 bases in the middle. The V gene's germline CDR1 is GTSNPN and CDR2 SVGIG (reference sequence). The CDR3 loop reads CAWSPARARELDNATNEKLFF. The CDR3 DNA reads TGTGCCTGGAGTCCCGCTAGGGCCAGGGAATTGGACAATGCAACTAATGAAAAACTGTTTTTT.

This clone was seen just once. This CDR3 reads CATSRDLIAGIQETQYF. CDR3 sequence (DNA): TGTGCCACCAGCAGAGATTTAATAGCGGGGATACAAGAGACCCAGTACTTC. The gene calls are TRBV15 and TRBJ2-5; 8 bases are a match to TRBD2. Germline V gene data show CDR1 as LNHNV and CDR2 as YYDKDF (reference sequence). J gave up 2 bases and V 0 bases, and 8 bases lay outside the gene matches. The CDR3 extends over 17 amino acids. The variable domain in full, with the rest retrieved from reference TRBV15 and TRBJ2-5, is DAMVIQNPRYQVTQFGKPVTLSCSQTLNHNVMYWYQQKSSQAPKLLFHYYDKDFNNEADTPDNFQSRRPNTSFCFLDIRSPGLGDTAMYLCATSRDLIAGIQETQYFGPGTRLLVL.

This sequence joins TRBV28 and TRBJ1-5; 8 bases fit TRBD1. The CDR3 contains 15 residues. Trimming cost V 4 bases and J 3 bases; bases outside gene matches: 5. Germline V CDR1 and CDR2: MDHEN, SYDVKM. Written as DNA, the CDR3 is TGTGCCAGCAGTTATCTGGACAGGGACAATCAGCCCCAGCATTTT. Its translation is CASSYLDRDNQPQHF.

The CDR3 DNA is TGTGCCAGCAGTTTATCCAGGGGAAACACCATATATTTT. Residues: CASSLSRGNTIYF. The chain recombines TRBV27 with TRBJ1-3; D is ambiguous. The CDR3 length is 13 residues. Per the germline V gene, CDR1 is MNHEY and CDR2 is SMNVEV (reference sequence). V lost 0 bases, J lost 4 bases, and 4 bases lay in between.

The sample holds one count of this clone. This chain connects TRBV19 to TRBJ1-5; D might be TRBD1 (6 bases). From germline, CDR1 is LNHDA and CDR2 SQIVND (reference sequence). Trimming cost V 6 bases and J 5 bases, with 17 bases left between them. The CDR3 is 15 amino acids. The DNA of the CDR3 is TGTGCCAGTAGCCCCGTCGGGGGGCAGGATCAGCCCCAGCATTTT. The encoded protein is CASSPVGGQDQPQHF.